The T cell receptor (beta chain) described here comes from a study of blood T cell repertoires in COVID-19. For the study at large: Specimens from acute and convalescent COVID-19 originated in the United States, Italy and Spain. T cells, B-cell-depleted T cells, or PBMCs supplied cDNA or gDNA.

The germline V and J ends were trimmed by 6 bases and 4 bases, with 10 bases remaining between them. The CDR3 is 13 residues long. Original data processing: Reference gene primer amplification in the assay estimated nucleated cell counts. The method was immunoSEQ multiplex PCR; TCRdb's version includes in-frame clones alone and lacks a portion of them. For V, J and clone size, that table is used; D and trimming come from the DNA. This repertoire shows roughly 140,000 clones, around 84% found once; its top ten account for almost 10%. Sequenced: peripheral blood. The source of this sequence is a woman between 50 and 59 years old with acute or convalescent COVID-19. This chain connects TRBV12-3 or TRBV12-4 to TRBJ2-1, with D possibly matching TRBD1 (5 bases). CDR3 nucleotides: TGTGCCAGCAGGCCAGGGAAATACAATGAGCAGTTCTTC. Residues: CASRPGKYNEQFF.